One and the same sample provided the 7 T cell receptor beta chains below, sequenced in a study of Graves' ophthalmopathy and Graves' hyperthyroidism. RNA transcripts served as template for amplifying TCR beta CDR3 sequences. The first-round RT-PCR employed HTBI primers together with the Qiagen OneStep RT-PCR kit. A multiplex PCR was then performed as the second round. TCRdb re-analysed the multiplex PCR reads in MiXCR, keeping a single row per CDR3 protein. Here the sample spans 500,000 to 700,000 distinct CDR3 sequences, about 24% being singletons. Sequenced material: peripheral blood. All receptors derive from a woman aged 18-29 years with stable Graves' hyperthyroidism. Some clones in this sample may be carry-over from other donors' samples.

This clonotype has at least ten counts. The rearrangement uses TRBV12-3 or TRBV12-4 and TRBJ1-5, with D uncertain. The CDR3 totals 18 residues. Deletions cut 3 bases from V and 0 bases from J, with 18 bases between. The CDR3 bases are TGTGCCAGCAGTTTTCCCACCCTCTACGGGGATAGCAATCAGCCCCAGCATTTT. It specifies CASSFPTLYGDSNQPQHF.

The genes are TRBV12-3 or TRBV12-4 and TRBJ2-7; 9 nucleotides match TRBD1. V lost 6 bases to trimming and J lost 4 bases; unmatched junction nucleotides: 10. The CDR3 contains 15 residues. The CDR3 protein is CASRSGQGRSYEQYF. DNA of the CDR3: TGTGCCAGCAGATCGGGACAGGGAAGGTCATACGAGCAGTACTTC.

The rearrangement links TRBV20-1 to TRBJ1-1; 7 nucleotides line up with TRBD1. V shed 5 bases, J shed 1 base, and the junction held 10 bases outside the gene matches. The CDR3 consists of 15 residues. The germline gives CDR1 DFQATT, CDR2 SNEGSKA (reference sequence). CDR3 sequence reads: CSAPRTGTANTEAFF. The CDR3 DNA reads TGCAGTGCTCCCAGGACAGGAACTGCGAACACTGAAGCTTTCTTT.

The table lists this clonotype with a few counts. The chain couples TRBV12-3 or TRBV12-4 to TRBJ2-7; D tentatively reads TRBD1 or TRBD2 (5 bases each). Trimming cost V 2 bases and J 5 bases, with 10 bases left between them. The CDR3 is 13 amino acids. This chain's CDR3 is CASSLPRDHEQYF. CDR3 DNA: TGTGCCAGCAGTTTACCCAGGGACCACGAGCAGTACTTC.

This clonotype was observed many times. The chain uses TRBV11-1 and TRBJ2-6; no firm D call. The CDR3 is made up of 17 amino acids. V was trimmed by 2 bases and J by 4 bases, leaving 15 bases between them. Per the germline V gene, CDR1 is SGHAT and CDR2 is FQDESV (reference sequence). The CDR3 sequence: CASSLPFQFGGANVLTF. The CDR3 bases are TGTGCCAGCAGCTTACCGTTTCAGTTCGGAGGGGCCAACGTCCTGACTTTC.

This clonotype showed up many times. The V gene is TRBV7-8, the J gene TRBJ1-1; perhaps TRBD1 as D (6 bases). Germline V lookup: CDR1 SGHVS, CDR2 FQNEAQ. The CDR3 runs 14 residues. The V and J ends lost 5 bases and 6 bases respectively, with 16 bases between them. As DNA, the CDR3 is TGTGCCAGCAGCCGAAACAGGGTTAGAGCTGAAGCTTTCTTT. Its protein is CASSRNRVRAEAFF.

This chain joins TRBV6-5 and TRBJ2-2; 7 nucleotides match TRBD2. This CDR3 has 15 residues. With 2 bases clipped from V and 7 bases from J, the junction kept 7 bases outside the gene matches. Germline lookup yields CDR1 MNHEY and CDR2 SVGAGI. The CDR3 nucleotides are TGTGCCAGCAGTTACAGCGGGGTGAGAGTCGGGGAGCTGTTTTTT. Translated: CASSYSGVRVGELFF.